This T cell receptor beta chain was observed in a study of T cell responses to AZD1222 COVID-19 vaccine. General observations from the study: At baseline, seropositivity was found in only six or seven AZD1222 recipients. The study reported that nearly half of spike-specific TCRs target unmutated variant regions. Donors in the cohort were predominantly white British and more often female, and clonal diversity was possibly underestimated. Repertoire samples came only from after the peak T cell response.

The CDR3 covers 14 residues. The V end lost 0 bases, the J end lost 0 bases, and 6 bases lay between the germline ends. The germline V gene has CDR1 SGHNT and CDR2 YYREEE (reference sequence). Profiling relied on immunoSEQ multiplex PCR, and the TCRdb table lists in-frame clones only, not all of them. The sample includes about 92,000 clones, roughly 90% of them seen just once. As for this clone: Its target is unknown.

The sequence was collected from an adult in good health. Source: peripheral blood, taken on day 0 of AZD1222 vaccination. The gene calls are TRBV5-4 and TRBJ1-2; no firm D call. DNA for the CDR3: TGTGCCAGCAGCTTGGGGGCAGCTAACTATGGCTACACCTTC. Residues: CASSLGAANYGYTF.